This entry describes one TCR beta chain. Its antigen is undetermined. This entry is derived from a study of cytomegalovirus exposure and HLA in healthy donors. About the study: As released early, the data held approximately 80 million unique TCRs from HLA-typed donors.

A multiplex PCR was run with 60 Vbeta primers and 13 Jbeta primers. The table came from immunoSEQ multiplex PCR; TCRdb's copy has only in-frame clones and leaves some out. The sample records under 200,000 clones, 65% to 85% being singletons. Trimming pared 1 base from V and 8 bases from J, leaving 18 bases between. The CDR3 length is 15 residues. The germline gives CDR1 SGHRS, CDR2 YFSETQ. Overall study results and limits: An analysis that was carried out later associated 16,951 TCR beta sequences with HLA alleles at 0.05 false discovery rate. Available immune exposure information covered CMV serostatus only. It has been reported that TCR beta sequences accurately predicted the HLA-A and HLA-B alleles of most subjects.

This chain joins TRBV5-1 and TRBJ1-1; no firm D call. Source material: PBMCs. The TCR comes from a man between 40 and 49 years old in good health and CMV-seropositive. CDR3 sequence: CASSLQGSGEVEAFF. The CDR3 region has the DNA TGCGCCAGCAGCTTGCAAGGGAGTGGGGAGGTAGAAGCTTTCTTT.